This T cell receptor (beta chain) originates from a study of T-cell memory formation after mild COVID-19. General study results and limits: Mainly CM and EM harbored the contracting CD4+ clones; mainly EMRA harbored the CD8+ ones.

The CDR3 consists of 17 residues. Germline CDR1 and CDR2: SGHAT and FQNNGV. The V gene lost 1 base and the J gene lost 7 bases, with 20 bases spanning the gap. Note on this clonotype: As yet, its antigen is unknown.

After 5'RACE with constant-segment primers, TCR alpha and TCR beta cDNA libraries carrying sample barcodes and UMIs were obtained. TCRdb redid the calling of the 5' RACE reads with MiXCR, one entry per CDR3 protein. The repertoire holds about 110,000 distinct CDR3 sequences, over 20% seen once, with roughly two fifths in the top ten. Material: PBMCs or a T cell subset sorted from them (not recorded which). The receptor's source is a man younger than 30 who had mild COVID-19 (a few samples of this study predate the infection). Cell type and time point are not known. The chain joins TRBV11-2 to TRBJ1-5; D not resolved. CDR3 nucleotide sequence: TGTGCCAGCAGCTTAGTGTTTGTGTGGGTACTCAACCAGCCCCAGCATTTT. Encoded protein: CASSLVFVWVLNQPQHF.